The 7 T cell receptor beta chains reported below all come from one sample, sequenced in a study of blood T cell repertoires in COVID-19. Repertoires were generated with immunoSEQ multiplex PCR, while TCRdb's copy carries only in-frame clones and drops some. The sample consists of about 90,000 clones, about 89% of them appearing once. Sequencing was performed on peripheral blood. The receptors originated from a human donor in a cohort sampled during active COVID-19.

The CDR3 DNA sequence: TGCGCCAGCAGCCAAGATTTAGGGGTCAATTCACCCCTCCACTTT. Translation: CASSQDLGVNSPLHF. The chain uses TRBV4-1 and TRBJ1-6, with D possibly being TRBD1 (5 bases). The CDR3 runs 15 residues. Germline loops: CDR1 MGHRA, CDR2 YSYEKL. Trimming removed 0 bases from V and 7 bases from J, with 10 bases in between.

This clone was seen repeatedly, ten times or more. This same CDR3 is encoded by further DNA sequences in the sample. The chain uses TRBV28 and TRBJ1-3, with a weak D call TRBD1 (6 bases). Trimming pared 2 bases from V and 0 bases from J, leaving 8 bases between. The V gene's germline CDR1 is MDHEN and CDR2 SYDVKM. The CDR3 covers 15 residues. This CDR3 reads CASSLQGSSGNTIYF. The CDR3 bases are TGTGCCAGCAGTTTACAGGGGAGCTCTGGAAACACCATATATTTT.

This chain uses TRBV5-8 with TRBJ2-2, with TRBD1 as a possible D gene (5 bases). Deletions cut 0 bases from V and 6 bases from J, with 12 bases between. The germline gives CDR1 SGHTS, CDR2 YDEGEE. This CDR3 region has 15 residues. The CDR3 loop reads CASSLGDQQAGELFF. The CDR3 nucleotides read TGTGCCAGCAGCTTGGGGGATCAACAGGCCGGGGAGCTGTTTTTT.

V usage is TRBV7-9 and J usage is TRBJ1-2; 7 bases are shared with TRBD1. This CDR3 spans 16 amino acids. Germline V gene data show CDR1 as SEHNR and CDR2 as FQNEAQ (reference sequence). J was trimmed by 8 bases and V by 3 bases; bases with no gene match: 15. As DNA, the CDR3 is TGTGCCAGCAGCTTTGGAGGGACAGAATCCCAGGGGGGCTACACCTTC. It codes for CASSFGGTESQGGYTF.

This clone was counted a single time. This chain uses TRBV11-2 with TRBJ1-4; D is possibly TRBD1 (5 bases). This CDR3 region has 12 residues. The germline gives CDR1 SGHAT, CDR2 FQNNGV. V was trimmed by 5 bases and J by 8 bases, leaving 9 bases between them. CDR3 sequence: CASSTRTEKLFF. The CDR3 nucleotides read TGTGCCAGCAGCACGCGGACAGAAAAACTGTTTTTT.

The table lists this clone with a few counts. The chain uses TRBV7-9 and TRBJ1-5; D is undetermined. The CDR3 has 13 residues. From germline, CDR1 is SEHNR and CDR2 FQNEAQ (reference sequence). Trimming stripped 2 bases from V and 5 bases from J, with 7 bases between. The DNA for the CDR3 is TGTGCCAGCAGCTTATCGAGAGATCAGCCCCAGCATTTT. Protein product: CASSLSRDQPQHF.

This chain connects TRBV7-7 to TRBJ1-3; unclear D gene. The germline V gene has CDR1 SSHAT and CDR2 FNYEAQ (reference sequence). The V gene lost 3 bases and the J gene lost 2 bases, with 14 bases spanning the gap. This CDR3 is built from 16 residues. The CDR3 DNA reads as TGTGCCAGCAGCTTGGGTGGGCCGCGAGCTGGAAACACCATATATTTT. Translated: CASSLGGPRAGNTIYF.